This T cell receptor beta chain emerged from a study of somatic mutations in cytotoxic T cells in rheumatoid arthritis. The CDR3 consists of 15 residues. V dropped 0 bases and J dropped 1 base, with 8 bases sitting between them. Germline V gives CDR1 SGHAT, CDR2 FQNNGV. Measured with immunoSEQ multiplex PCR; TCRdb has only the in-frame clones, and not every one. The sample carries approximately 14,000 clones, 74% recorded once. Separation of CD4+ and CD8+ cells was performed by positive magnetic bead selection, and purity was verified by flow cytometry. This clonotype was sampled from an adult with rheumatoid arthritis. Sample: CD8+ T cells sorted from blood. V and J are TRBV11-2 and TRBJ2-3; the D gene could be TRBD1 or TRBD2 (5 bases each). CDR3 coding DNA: TGTGCCAGCAGCTTAGACGGGGCGGGCACAGATACGCAGTATTTT. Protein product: CASSLDGAGTDTQYF.